Below, one TCR beta chain is given with its context. The data were taken from a study of shared clonotypes between healthy human individuals. Clones were read by immunoSEQ multiplex PCR, and TCRdb kept only the in-frame ones, dropping some. There are roughly 2,500,000 clones in the sample; roughly 93% occur only once, and 0.36% lies in the top ten. V dropped 6 bases and J dropped 4; count of bases not matched to a gene: 7. The germline V gene has CDR1 MNHNY and CDR2 SVGAGI (reference sequence). The length of the CDR3 is 16 residues. V usage is TRBV6-6 and J usage is TRBJ2-2; 11 nucleotides align to TRBD1. The specimen was naive CD4+ T cells from PBMCs. The subset was: CD45RA+ positively selected. The clonotype originates from a man aged 18 to 29 in good health. Some clones in this sample may be carry-over from other donors' samples. For the CDR3, the DNA is TGTGCCAGCAGCCCAACGGACAGGGGGCGCACCGGGGAGCTGTTTTTT. This translates into CASSPTDRGRTGELFF.